Listed below are T cell receptor beta chains from one sample, sequenced in a study of T cells in Graves' hyperthyroidism and ophthalmopathy. One entry per CDR3 protein, called by TCRdb with MiXCR from the multiplex PCR reads. The sample has 450,000 to 700,000 distinct CDR3 sequences, 46% seen once. Sequenced input: peripheral blood or thyroid tissue (not recorded which). Every receptor here comes from a woman aged 18-29 years with Graves' hyperthyroidism. Both conserved end residues are part of each CDR3. A D gene is named only where the DNA matches it firmly. Expanded clones get a size class; other rows say once, few or many, or leave the size out.

v_gene	d_gene	abundance	j_gene	CDR3nt	CDR3aa
TRBV7-2	TRBD2	-	TRBJ2-2	TGTGCCAGCAGCTTAGTAGGACTAGCTCGGGGCGGGGAGCTGTTTTTT	CASSLVGLARGGELFF
TRBV15	-	-	TRBJ1-4	TGTGCTACCAGCAGAGGACAGCCAGATAATGAAAAACTGTTTTTT	CATSRGQPDNEKLFF
TRBV15	-	-	TRBJ1-2	TGTGCCACCAGCAGAGATCAGGAGACTGGAAACACCTTC	CATSRDQETGNTF
TRBV6-4	TRBD1	few	TRBJ1-5	TGTGCCAGCAGTTATTCAGACAGGGGGCTTGGTTGGAAGCCCCAGCATTTT	CASSYSDRGLGWKPQHF
TRBV7-3	TRBD2	many	TRBJ2-7	TGTGCCAGCAGCTTAACTACGAGCGGGAGGAAAGATTGCGAGCAGTACTTC	CASSLTTSGRKDCEQYF
TRBV6-6	-	once	TRBJ1-3	TGTGCCGGCAGTTACGGGGGGTCCACTGGAAACACCATATATTTT	CAGSYGGSTGNTIYF
TRBV29-1	-	-	TRBJ1-1	TGCAGCCAAATTCCAGGGCGGATGAACACTGAAGCTTTCTTT	CSQIPGRMNTEAFF
TRBV7-2	-	-	TRBJ2-5	TGTGCCAGCAGCTTATGGAGGGGCGGAGAGACCCAGTACTTC	CASSLWRGGETQYF
TRBV6-5	TRBD2	many	TRBJ2-7	TGTGCCAGCAGCGGACTAGCGGAAAACTACGAGCAGTACTTC	CASSGLAENYEQYF
TRBV7-9	-	many	TRBJ1-2	TGTGCCAGCAGCTTAGCCGGGGCCGTCTACAAGATAGGATATGGCTACACCTTC	CASSLAGAVYKIGYGYTF
TRBV15	TRBD1	-	TRBJ1-5	TGTGCCACCAGCAGCGGACAGGGGAATCAGCCCCAGCATTTT	CATSSGQGNQPQHF
TRBV15	TRBD2	many	TRBJ2-2	TGTGCCACCAGCAACCTAGCGGGAGGGAAGACCGGGGAGCTGTTTTTT	CATSNLAGGKTGELFF
TRBV3-1	-	-	TRBJ1-2	TGTGCCAGCAGCCACCAACCCCTCTGGGGCAATAACTATGGCTACACCTTC	CASSHQPLWGNNYGYTF
TRBV2	TRBD1	-	TRBJ1-4	TGTGCCAGCAGCGTGAGGACAGGGTTTGATGAAAAACTGTTTTTT	CASSVRTGFDEKLFF
TRBV2	TRBD2	many	TRBJ2-5	TGTGCCAGCAGTTCTAGGACTAGCGGGATCCAAGAGACCCAGTACTTC	CASSSRTSGIQETQYF
TRBV5-6	TRBD1	few	TRBJ2-7	TGTGCCAGCAGCCGGGACAGGGCCCTCTACGAGCAGTACTTC	CASSRDRALYEQYF
TRBV10-3	-	few	TRBJ1-5	TGTGCCAGCTCACCTGATAGGGGAAGAAGCAATCAGCCCCAGCATTTT	CASSPDRGRSNQPQHF
TRBV13	TRBD1	-	TRBJ2-6	TGTGCCAGCAGCAACCGACAGGGCGGTACGGTCTCTGGGGCCAACGTCCTGACTTTC	CASSNRQGGTVSGANVLTF
TRBV7-8	TRBD1	many	TRBJ1-3	TGTGCCAGCAGCAACCGGGACAGTGAAGTGGGAAACACCATATATTTT	CASSNRDSEVGNTIYF
TRBV11-1	TRBD2	few	TRBJ2-1	TGTGCCAGCAGCTTCTTAGCGGGAGTCAATGAGCAGTTCTTC	CASSFLAGVNEQFF
TRBV6-5	TRBD1	few	TRBJ1-2	TGTGCCAGCAGTTCTCCGGGACAGGGCAACTATGGCTACACCTTC	CASSSPGQGNYGYTF
TRBV6-5	TRBD2	-	TRBJ2-7	TGTGCCACTAGCGGGAACTCCTACGAGCAGTACTTC	CATSGNSYEQYF
TRBV2	TRBD1	many	TRBJ2-2	TGTGCCAGCAGTGGAGGAACAGGGGCGAACACCGGGGAGCTGTTTTTT	CASSGGTGANTGELFF
TRBV11-2	-	-	TRBJ1-3	TGTGCCAGCAGCTACCAGGGCGACACCATATATTTT	CASSYQGDTIYF
TRBV7-8	-	once	TRBJ1-1	TGTGCCAGCAGCACCGGGACACGGTGGACTGAAGCTTTCTTT	CASSTGTRWTEAFF
TRBV12-5	TRBD1	many	TRBJ2-5	TGTGCTAGTGGTTTGGTACAGGGGGGCGAGACCCAGTACTTC	CASGLVQGGETQYF
TRBV5-4	-	-	TRBJ2-2	TGTGCCAGCAGTATAGACACTTCCAGCACCGGGGAGCTGTTTTTT	CASSIDTSSTGELFF
TRBV7-2	-	-	TRBJ2-5	TGTGCCAGCCGCTTAGTTGGGGCTCAAGAGACCCAGTACTTC	CASRLVGAQETQYF
TRBV6-5	-	many	TRBJ2-7	TGTGCCAGCGGCGGGACCGAATACGAGCAGTACTTC	CASGGTEYEQYF